Presented here are 8 T cell receptor beta chains from one specimen sequenced in a study of Graves' ophthalmopathy and Graves' hyperthyroidism. RNA served as the template for amplifying TCR beta CDR3 regions. HTBI primers served in a first-round RT-PCR, which a second-round multiplex PCR followed. TCRdb re-derived calls from the multiplex PCR reads in MiXCR, one entry per CDR3 protein. This sample has roughly 1.1 million distinct CDR3 sequences, with 36% found just once. Source material: peripheral blood or thyroid tissue (not recorded which). The receptors were sampled from an adult man with Graves' hyperthyroidism.

The sample holds many counts of this clonotype. This chain links TRBV5-1 with TRBJ2-7; D unclear. V shed 2 bases and J shed 2 bases, with 11 bases lying between them. The germline V gene encodes CDR1 SGHRS and CDR2 YFSETQ. This CDR3 comprises 14 residues. The chain's CDR3 is CASSFLNPTYEQYF. Here the CDR3 DNA reads TGCGCCAGCAGCTTTTTGAACCCCACCTACGAGCAGTACTTC.

At least ten counts were recorded for this clonotype. The genes are TRBV24-1 and TRBJ1-5, with TRBD1 identical over 8 bases. Germline-derived CDR1 and CDR2 are KGHDR and SFDVKD. Trimming at V came to 4 bases and at J to 6 bases, leaving 7 bases not matched to a gene. This CDR3 has 15 residues. The CDR3 coding sequence is TGTGCCACCAGTGACTCCGACAGGGGCGGTCAGCCCCAGCATTTT. Its protein is CATSDSDRGGQPQHF.

The rearrangement joins TRBV20-1 to TRBJ1-6; no firm D call. This CDR3 has 18 residues. V shed 0 bases and J shed 1 base, with 16 bases lying between them. Germline loops: CDR1 DFQATT, CDR2 SNEGSKA (reference sequence). The CDR3 DNA is TGCAGTGCTAGAGATCGACGAGACACCCGATCCTATAATTCACCCCTCCACTTT. Amino acids: CSARDRRDTRSYNSPLHF.

The DNA for the CDR3 is TGTGCCAGCAGTGAAGGACAGGGGGGGATTTCACCCCTCCACTTT. It codes for CASSEGQGGISPLHF. The chain couples TRBV2 to TRBJ1-6, with 9 bases fitting TRBD1. This CDR3 contains 15 residues. Germline V gene lookup returns CDR1 SNHLY and CDR2 FYNNEI. The V segment lost 1 base and the J segment 9 bases; nucleotides outside the gene matches: 4.

This clonotype occurred many times. The J gene is TRBJ2-5, the V gene TRBV29-1, with D possibly TRBD2 on 6 matching bases. V lost 0 bases, J lost 9 bases, and 8 bases lay in between. The CDR3 extends over 11 amino acids. CDR1 is SQVTM, CDR2 ANQGSEA, per germline. CDR3 coding DNA: TGCAGCGTTGAAGATAGCGGTCCCCAGTACTTC. Its protein product is CSVEDSGPQYF.

CDR3 loop: CASADRGRPGTGELFF. In nucleotides, the CDR3 is TGTGCCAGCGCTGACAGGGGGAGGCCGGGGACCGGGGAGCTGTTTTTT. The chain employs TRBV28 and TRBJ2-2; 9 nucleotides align to TRBD1. V was pared by 8 bases and J by 5 bases, with 12 bases of the junction left unmatched. Germline CDR1 reads MDHEN; CDR2 reads SYDVKM. CDR3 length: 16 residues.

This clonotype was counted at least ten times. The rearrangement joins TRBV20-1 to TRBJ1-3, with D possibly matching TRBD1 (6 bases). V was cut by 3 bases and J by 2 bases, with 11 bases left in between. Germline CDR1 DFQATT, CDR2 SNEGSKA (reference sequence). CDR3 size: 14 residues. The CDR3 spells CSASLQGAGNTIYF. The CDR3 bases are TGCAGTGCTAGTTTACAGGGCGCTGGAAACACCATATATTTT.

CDR3 nucleotide sequence: TGCAGTGCCAGCCCTCGGGGGGCCCAGTACTTC. Translation: CSASPRGAQYF. The rearrangement links TRBV20-1 to TRBJ2-5; 7 positions match TRBD2. J was trimmed by 9 bases and V by 6 bases; bases with no gene match: 7. Germline-derived CDR1 and CDR2 are DFQATT and SNEGSKA (reference sequence). The CDR3 totals 11 residues.